Below are 9 T cell receptor beta chains sequenced from a single sample in a study of CD8 T cells in ankylosing spondylitis. MiXCR was run by TCRdb on the 5' RACE reads, yielding one entry per CDR3 protein. The table has roughly 120,000 distinct CDR3 sequences, around 15% seen once. The sample consisted of blood, either unsorted or a sorted T cell fraction (not recorded which). The receptors come from a female donor with ankylosing spondylitis or in good health (not recorded which).

In this sample, this clonotype turned up many times. The chain has TRBV15 and TRBJ2-1; maybe TRBD2 (5 bases). Germline V gene sequence: CDR1 LNHNV, CDR2 YYDKDF (reference sequence). The CDR3 is 16 residues long. The V gene lost 0 bases and the J gene lost 7 bases, with 16 bases spanning the gap. The CDR3 here is CATSRDRRSGGNEQFF. CDR3 nucleotide sequence: TGTGCCACCAGCAGAGATCGAAGGAGCGGAGGTAATGAGCAGTTCTTC.

There are many counts of this clonotype. The CDR3 here is CASSLTIDEQYF. In DNA form, the CDR3 reads TGTGCCAGCAGTCTCACCATCGACGAGCAGTACTTC. This chain uses TRBV12-3 or TRBV12-4 with TRBJ2-7; D uncertain. Between the trimmed V and J ends, which lost 5 bases and 5 bases, there was a span of 10 bases. The CDR3 consists of 12 residues.

The CDR3 reads CASSLQVDTQYF. In nucleotides, the CDR3 is TGTGCCAGCAGCTTGCAAGTAGATACGCAGTATTTT. The chain combines TRBV5-5 with TRBJ2-3; D is ambiguous. This CDR3 region has 12 residues. CDR1 and CDR2 (germline): SGHKS, YYEKEE (reference sequence). Trimming took 1 base from V and 5 from J, leaving 5 bases between them.

This clonotype was found many times. The chain couples TRBV29-1 to TRBJ1-1; D gene unclear. Per the germline V gene, CDR1 is SQVTM and CDR2 is ANQGSEA. V lost 7 bases to trimming and J lost 6 bases, with 12 bases between them. This CDR3 comprises 11 residues. CDR3 loop: CSAIVGSEAFF. As DNA, the CDR3 is TGCAGCGCCATCGTCGGCTCTGAAGCTTTCTTT.

This clonotype was recorded a few times. This chain joins TRBV20-1 and TRBJ2-3; 10 nucleotides line up with TRBD1. Germline loops: CDR1 DFQATT, CDR2 SNEGSKA (reference sequence). This CDR3 comprises 17 residues. J gave up 4 bases and V 0 bases, and 10 bases lay outside the gene matches. CDR3 nucleotide sequence: TGCAGTGCTAGAGAGATAGGACAGGGGGTAAGCGCAGATACGCAGTATTTT. Its translation: CSAREIGQGVSADTQYF.

This clonotype was seen ten or more times. This chain joins TRBV20-1 and TRBJ2-7; 9 nucleotides line up with TRBD2. Unmatched junction bases numbered 7, after V lost 4 bases and J lost 3 bases. Germline lookup yields CDR1 DFQATT and CDR2 SNEGSKA (reference sequence). The CDR3 runs to 14 residues. The CDR3: CSANQLAGSYEQYF. Here the CDR3 DNA reads TGCAGTGCTAACCAACTAGCGGGTAGCTACGAGCAGTACTTC.

This clonotype occurred many times. This chain links TRBV7-9 with TRBJ2-7; D is perhaps TRBD2 (6 bases). CDR3 size: 14 residues. CDR1 is SEHNR, CDR2 FQNEAQ, per germline (reference sequence). With 6 bases removed from V and 7 bases from J, the gap between germline ends came to 19 bases. The CDR3 DNA reads TGTGCCAGCAGTTTGAATTCCGGGACTTCGGAGCAGTACTTC. It encodes CASSLNSGTSEQYF.

Remarks on this clonotype: Sequence at one end of the junction differs from germline and may be a read error. V and J are TRBV7-3 and TRBJ2-5; D gene ambiguous. The CDR3 loop spans 13 amino acids. In germline, CDR1 is SGHTA, CDR2 FQGTGA. The chain's CDR3 is CASSLRSTETQYF. In DNA form, the CDR3 reads TGTGCCAGTAGCTTAAGGAGCACAGAGACCCAGTACTTC.

This clonotype occurred many times. The chain carries TRBV5-1 and TRBJ1-2; D remains unclear. V lost 4 bases and J lost 2, with 18 bases in between. CDR3 length: 16 amino acids. CDR1 SGHRS and CDR2 YFSETQ come from the germline V gene. Here the CDR3 reads CASSPSMSGSNYGYTF. CDR3 bases: TGCGCCAGCAGCCCAAGCATGTCCGGGTCCAACTATGGCTACACCTTC.